Each of the 9 T cell receptor beta chains below was sequenced from the same sample in a study of shared clonotypes between healthy human individuals. Sequenced by immunoSEQ multiplex PCR; TCRdb stores in-frame clones only, minus some. This sample has approximately 740,000 clones, with approximately 79% found just once. Sequenced sample: memory CD4+ T cells sorted from blood. Subset indicated: CD45RA-negative fraction. These TCRs come from a woman aged 25 to 39 in good health.

This clone has a single count. V is TRBV7-9 and J is TRBJ2-2, with D uncertain. The CDR3 sequence is 15 residues long. Trimming stripped 6 bases from V and 5 bases from J, with 16 bases between. Germline V lookup: CDR1 SEHNR, CDR2 FQNEAQ (reference sequence). The CDR3 region is CASSGSNRKTGELFF. Here the CDR3 DNA reads TGTGCCAGCAGTGGGTCGAACAGAAAAACCGGGGAGCTGTTTTTT.

The chain couples TRBV5-1 to TRBJ2-5, with 7 bases fitting TRBD2. Germline assignment: CDR1 SGHRS and CDR2 YFSETQ. Trimming removed 6 bases from V and 4 bases from J; junction bases left unmatched: 12. This CDR3 has 15 residues. Written as DNA, the CDR3 is TGCGCCAGCAAAGTTGGCGGGAGTCACAGAGAGACCCAGTACTTC. This sequence encodes CASKVGGSHRETQYF.

Of note for this clone: Within the sample, other DNA sequences also encode this same CDR3. The rearrangement uses TRBV7-6 and TRBJ1-5, with D unclear. The CDR3 sequence is 13 residues long. Germline lookup yields CDR1 SGHVS and CDR2 FNYEAQ. Trimming pared 2 bases from V and 3 bases from J, leaving 5 bases between. The CDR3 spells CASSLYPNQPQHF. CDR3 in DNA: TGTGCCAGCAGCTTATATCCCAATCAGCCCCAGCATTTT.

The J gene is TRBJ1-2, the V gene TRBV7-9; D gene uncertain. V lost 5 bases to trimming and J lost 8 bases, with 21 bases between them. Germline CDR1 and CDR2: SEHNR and FQNEAQ (reference sequence). The CDR3 has 15 residues. The CDR3 region is CASSPGSFGSQGYTF. CDR3 sequence (DNA): TGTGCCAGCAGCCCCGGGTCCTTTGGGTCTCAGGGCTACACCTTC.

This sequence joins TRBV7-2 and TRBJ2-5; perhaps TRBD1 as D (6 bases). There are 15 residues in the CDR3. V lost 11 bases, J lost 5 bases, and 24 bases lay in between. Germline CDR1 and CDR2: SGHTA and FQGNSA. CDR3 residues: CAGSSPKQGFETQYF. CDR3 DNA: TGTGCCGGATCCTCGCCCAAACAGGGATTCGAGACCCAGTACTTC.

CDR3 protein: CASSESSNEQFF. The DNA for the CDR3 is TGCGCCAGCAGTGAGTCGTCGAATGAGCAGTTCTTC. The rearrangement uses TRBV10-1 and TRBJ2-1, with D unresolved. Trimming left V 0 bases short and J 7 bases short, with 4 bases between. The germline gives CDR1 WNHNN, CDR2 SYGVQD (reference sequence). The CDR3 contains 12 residues.

This chain uses TRBV30 with TRBJ2-3, with D perhaps TRBD1 (6 bases). The germline V and J ends were trimmed by 3 bases and 2 bases, with 18 bases remaining between them. The CDR3 loop spans 16 amino acids. Germline V gene lookup returns CDR1 GTSNPN and CDR2 SVGIG (reference sequence). CDR3 sequence (DNA): TGTGCCTGGAGCCGAGGAGCAGGGGCGTCCACAGATACGCAGTATTTT. Amino acids: CAWSRGAGASTDTQYF.

J is TRBJ1-1 and V is TRBV21-1; TRBD1 was called by the table and not checked on the DNA. TRBV21-1 is deemed a pseudogene. The CDR3 length is 13 residues. This chain's CDR3 is CASSNQENTEAFF. CDR3 nucleotide sequence: TGTGCCAGCAGCAATCAGGAGAACACTGAAGCTTTCTTT.

A single count supports this clone. This chain joins TRBV23-1 and TRBJ2-2; D might be TRBD1 (6 bases). TRBV23-1 is treated as an ORF (open reading frame) with a function not yet certain. Deletions cut 0 bases from V and 0 bases from J, with 11 bases between. This CDR3 is 17 amino acids long. The CDR3 loop reads CASSQSGRGPNTGELFF. The DNA of the CDR3 is TGCGCCAGCAGTCAATCAGGCAGGGGTCCGAACACCGGGGAGCTGTTTTTT.